The present T cell receptor (beta chain) was sequenced within a study of T cell repertoires in cytomegalovirus infection. Study context: Evidence of both CMV infection and a matching HLA type came from public TCR beta signatures.

This clonotype has at least ten counts. From the reads, TCRdb called clonotypes with MiXCR, one entry per CDR3 protein. The sample records roughly 720,000 distinct CDR3 sequences, roughly a third being singletons. V was clipped by 3 bases and J by 6 bases, with 12 bases between them. The CDR3 length is 14 residues. Sequenced: PBMCs. V gene TRBV12-3 or TRBV12-4 combines with J gene TRBJ1-5; D uncertain. This sequence was found in a human donor in good health (CMV status not recorded). Some clones in this sample may be carry-over from other donors' samples. Written as DNA, the CDR3 is TGTGCCAGCAGTTTCTATGGGGAGGGTCAGCCCCAGCATTTT. Protein sequence: CASSFYGEGQPQHF.